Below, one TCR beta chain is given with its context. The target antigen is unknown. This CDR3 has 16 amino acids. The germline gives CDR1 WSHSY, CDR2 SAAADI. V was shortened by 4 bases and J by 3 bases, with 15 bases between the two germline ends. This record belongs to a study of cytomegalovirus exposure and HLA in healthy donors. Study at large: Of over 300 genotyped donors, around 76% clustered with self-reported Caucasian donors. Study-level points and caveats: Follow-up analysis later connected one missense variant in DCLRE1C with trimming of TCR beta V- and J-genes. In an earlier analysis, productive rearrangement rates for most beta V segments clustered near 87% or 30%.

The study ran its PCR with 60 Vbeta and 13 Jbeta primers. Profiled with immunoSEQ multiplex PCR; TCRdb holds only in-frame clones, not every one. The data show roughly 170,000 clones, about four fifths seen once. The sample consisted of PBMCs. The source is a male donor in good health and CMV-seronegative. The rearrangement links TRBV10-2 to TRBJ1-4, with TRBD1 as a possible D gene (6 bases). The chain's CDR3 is CASSADRRRANEKLFF. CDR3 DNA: TGCGCCAGCAGTGCTGACAGGCGTCGGGCTAATGAAAAACTGTTTTTT.